A single sample is the source of the 7 T cell receptor beta chains below, sequenced in a study of human T cells and chemical hapten exposure. TCRdb re-called the RACE reads with MiXCR, one entry per CDR3 protein. Of 40,000 to 65,000 distinct CDR3 sequences in the sample, 11% are singletons; the top ten hold around 2%. Time point reported: patch test 1, 2 weeks after DPC sensitization. Treatment reported: therapeutic diphenylcyclopropenone sensitization with weekly scalp DPC. Before extraction, the whole blood was not fractionated, and total RNA was taken from it. The material sequenced was whole blood, taken in connection with sensitization to the hapten diphenylcyclopropenone (DPC). The receptors were gathered from a middle-aged woman with alopecia areata. Some clones in this sample may be carry-over from other donors' samples.

This clonotype was seen many times. The V gene is TRBV28, the J gene TRBJ1-5; maybe TRBD1 (6 bases). Looked up from germline, CDR1 is MDHEN and CDR2 is SYDVKM. Trimming left V 7 bases short and J 3 bases short, with 16 bases between. The CDR3 covers 15 residues. CDR3 bases: TGTGCCAGCAAACAAGGGGGGGCCATCAATCAGCCCCAGCATTTT. This codes for CASKQGGAINQPQHF.

This clonotype has ten or more counts. The chain employs TRBV20-1 and TRBJ2-3; TRBD2 agrees at 9 bases. Trimming at V came to 6 bases and at J to 2 bases, leaving 15 bases not matched to a gene. CDR3 length: 17 residues. Germline loops: CDR1 DFQATT, CDR2 SNEGSKA (reference sequence). The CDR3 reads CSAHPSIAGGPTDTQYF. The CDR3 DNA follows: TGCAGTGCCCACCCTAGTATCGCGGGAGGGCCCACAGATACGCAGTATTTT.

This clonotype was recorded many times. The junction differs from germline at one of its ends, possibly a read error. J is TRBJ2-1 and V is TRBV7-2; tentative D call: TRBD2 (6 bases). The germline gives CDR1 SGHTA, CDR2 FQGNSA. CDR3 length equals 14 residues. DNA for the CDR3: TGTGCCAGCAGCTCCTTCAACCCCGGGACTTCGTACGCCTTC. This encodes CASSSFNPGTSYAF.

This clonotype was seen many times. The rearrangement joins TRBV7-9 to TRBJ1-6; D is uncertain. Trimming cost V 5 bases and J 6 bases, with 8 bases left between them. The CDR3 length is 13 residues. Per germline, CDR1 SEHNR and CDR2 FQNEAQ (reference sequence). CDR3 residues: CASSARINSPLHF. The CDR3 nucleotides read TGTGCCAGCAGCGCCCGGATTAATTCACCCCTCCACTTT.

This clonotype appeared a few times. The V and J genes are TRBV10-3 and TRBJ2-7; 9 bases agree with TRBD2. The germline V gene has CDR1 ENHRY and CDR2 SYGVKD. The CDR3 is made up of 13 amino acids. J was trimmed by 3 bases and V by 11 bases; bases with no gene match: 8. In DNA, the CDR3 is TGTGCCGCCGGACTAGCGCCCGACTACGAGCAGTACTTC. This translates into CAAGLAPDYEQYF.

This clonotype was seen more than once but under ten times. The CDR3 is CASSETQVNQPQHF. CDR3 bases: TGCGCCAGCAGTGAGACCCAGGTCAATCAGCCCCAGCATTTT. V and J are TRBV10-2 and TRBJ1-5; D call uncertain. This CDR3 is 14 amino acids long. V was pared by 2 bases and J by 3 bases, with 8 bases between. The germline V gene encodes CDR1 WSHSY and CDR2 SAAADI.

This clonotype has ten or more counts. The chain recombines TRBV9 with TRBJ1-3; no reliable D call. The CDR3 length is 15 residues. V was cut by 4 bases and J by 0 bases, with 11 bases left in between. The V gene's germline CDR1 is SGDLS and CDR2 YYNGEE. Here the CDR3 DNA reads TGTGCCAGCAGCTCCGGAGGGAGCTCTGGAAACACCATATATTTT. Residues: CASSSGGSSGNTIYF. The full variable domain, completed using reference TRBV9 and TRBJ1-3, is DSGVTQTPKHLITATGQRVTLRCSPRSGDLSVYWYQQSLDQGLQFLIQYYNGEERAKGNILERFSAQQFPDLHSELNLSSLELGDSALYFCASSSGGSSGNTIYFGEGSWLTVV.